One and the same sample provided the 2 T cell receptor beta chains below, sequenced in a study of cytomegalovirus exposure and HLA in healthy donors. With 60 Vbeta and 13 Jbeta primers, the PCR was carried out. The repertoire was sequenced with immunoSEQ multiplex PCR; TCRdb's copy has only in-frame clones and lacks some. The table includes 130,000 to 150,000 clones, around 77% detected once. The sequenced material came from PBMCs. All receptors derive from a woman in her fifties or sixties in good health and CMV-seronegative.

The gene calls are TRBV4-3 and TRBJ1-4; possibly TRBD1 for D (5 bases). Germline loops: CDR1 LGHNA, CDR2 YSLEER. This CDR3 comprises 18 residues. Trimming left V 0 bases short and J 8 bases short, with 22 bases between. This chain's CDR3 is CASSQDLWRGDPREKLFF. DNA of the CDR3: TGCGCCAGCAGCCAAGATCTGTGGCGGGGGGACCCCCGGGAAAAACTGTTTTTT.

The chain recombines TRBV27 with TRBJ1-5; TRBD1 matches 11 bases. V was pared by 5 bases and J by 5 bases, with 5 bases of the junction left unmatched. Germline CDR1 reads MNHEY; CDR2 reads SMNVEV (reference sequence). The CDR3 contains 15 residues. DNA of the CDR3: TGTGCCAGCAGTCCTGGGACAGGGGGTTATCAGCCCCAGCATTTT. This gives the protein CASSPGTGGYQPQHF.